The next 27 T cell receptor beta chains were all read from a single sample in a study of blood T cells in healthy people across ages. Together with a sample-barcoded 5' primer, a J-beta primer mix was included in a second PCR lasting about 6 to 11 cycles. TCRdb re-called the 5' RACE reads through MiXCR, storing one row per CDR3 protein. Of some 1.4 million distinct CDR3 sequences listed, around 39% are singletons. Sample: blood. These receptors were obtained from a woman under 30 in good health.

V usage is TRBV3-1 and J usage is TRBJ2-7; D is unclear. Germline V lookup: CDR1 LGHDT, CDR2 YNNKEL (reference sequence). The ends were cut back, 0 bases at V and 7 bases at J, with 10 bases in the middle. The CDR3 totals 13 residues. CDR3 protein: CASSQERANEQYF. In DNA, the CDR3 is TGTGCCAGCAGCCAAGAGCGCGCGAATGAGCAGTACTTC.

V is TRBV4-1 and J is TRBJ2-5, with D possibly matching TRBD1 (6 bases). The end of the DNA is better explained by TRBJ2-7, so the J call may be wrong. Germline V gene sequence: CDR1 MGHRA, CDR2 YSYEKL. The CDR3 length is 15 residues. The CDR3 DNA is TGCGCCAGCAGCCAAGATCCCCACAGGGTGTACGAGCAGTACTTC. Protein product: CASSQDPHRVYEQYF.

The V gene is TRBV6-5, the J gene TRBJ2-7; 13 positions match TRBD2. The CDR3 loop spans 15 amino acids. Germline values: CDR1 MNHEY, CDR2 SVGAGI. The V segment lost 5 bases and the J segment 7 bases; nucleotides outside the gene matches: 8. CDR3 loop: CASSHRLAGGTEQYF. The CDR3 nucleotides read TGTGCCAGCAGTCACCGACTAGCGGGAGGAACTGAGCAGTACTTC.

The chain recombines TRBV12-3 or TRBV12-4 with TRBJ1-5; D call uncertain. CDR3 size: 12 residues. V was shortened by 3 bases and J by 3 bases, with 3 bases between the two germline ends. CDR3 DNA: TGTGCCAGCAGTTTTTACAATCAGCCCCAGCATTTT. This translates into CASSFYNQPQHF.

As regards this clonotype: Possible read error: a much larger clone is one base away. CDR3 residues: CASLLAGGITEQYF. As DNA, the CDR3 is TGTGCCAGCTTGCTAGCGGGGGGAATCACTGAGCAGTACTTC. This rearrangement joins TRBV6-1 to TRBJ2-5; 11 positions agree with TRBD2. Looked up from germline, CDR1 is MNHNS and CDR2 is SASEGT. The V gene end was trimmed by 8 bases and the J gene end by 11 bases; junction bases not matched to a gene: 13. This CDR3 has 14 residues.

CDR3: CSAREGAGTRVSEQFF. The CDR3 bases are TGCAGTGCTAGAGAGGGGGCCGGGACTAGGGTCAGTGAGCAGTTCTTC. The chain couples TRBV20-1 to TRBJ2-1; 8 bases fit TRBD2. The germline V gene encodes CDR1 DFQATT and CDR2 SNEGSKA (reference sequence). The J segment lost 9 bases and the V segment lost 0 bases, leaving 13 bases of the junction unmatched. This CDR3 is built from 16 residues.

A few counts support this clonotype. The chain carries TRBV4-1 and TRBJ2-1; 8 bases line up with TRBD2. The V and J ends lost 0 bases and 6 bases, in that order; junction bases with no gene match: 4. Germline CDR1 is MGHRA and CDR2 is YSYEKL. The length of the CDR3 is 15 residues. Written as DNA, the CDR3 is TGCGCCAGCAGCCAAGATATCCGGGAGGGCAATGAGCAGTTCTTC. This codes for CASSQDIREGNEQFF.

This clonotype was seen only a few times. V gene TRBV4-1 combines with J gene TRBJ1-4; TRBD1 agrees at 7 bases. CDR1 MGHRA and CDR2 YSYEKL come from the germline V gene. The CDR3 runs 16 residues. The junction had 9 bases not matched to a gene; V was cut back by 1 base and J by 7 bases. CDR3 residues: CASSQAEQGVFEKLFF. The DNA for the CDR3 is TGCGCCAGCAGCCAAGCCGAGCAGGGGGTTTTTGAAAAACTGTTTTTT.

There are a few counts of this clonotype. V gene TRBV7-9 combines with J gene TRBJ2-3; D remains ambiguous. The CDR3 contains 16 residues. Germline CDR1 SEHNR, CDR2 FQNEAQ (reference sequence). V was trimmed by 7 bases and J by 2 bases, leaving 19 bases between them. CDR3 residues: CASTSVRSSNTDTQYF. The CDR3 bases are TGTGCCAGCACCTCCGTCCGGTCGAGTAACACAGATACGCAGTATTTT.

The chain joins TRBV28 to TRBJ1-6; no definite D call. This CDR3 spans 14 amino acids. The germline V gene has CDR1 MDHEN and CDR2 SYDVKM. V dropped 9 bases and J dropped 0 bases, with 9 bases sitting between them. CDR3 bases: TGTGCCAGTATAGACGGCTCCTATAATTCACCCCTCCACTTT. Its protein product is CASIDGSYNSPLHF.

V gene TRBV7-2 combines with J gene TRBJ2-7; the match to TRBD2 covers 8 bases. V shed 5 bases, J shed 0 bases, and the junction held 15 bases outside the gene matches. This CDR3 is built from 18 residues. Germline values: CDR1 SGHTA, CDR2 FQGNSA. The CDR3 sequence is CASSQARGGSQSSYEQYF. CDR3 DNA: TGTGCCAGCAGCCAGGCGCGCGGGGGGTCCCAATCCTCCTACGAGCAGTACTTC.

This clonotype came up many times. The chain uses TRBV10-3 and TRBJ2-3; unclear D gene. CDR3 length: 12 amino acids. V was pared by 0 bases and J by 6 bases, with 4 bases between. Germline assignment: CDR1 ENHRY and CDR2 SYGVKD. The CDR3 sequence is CAISESKDTQYF. For the CDR3, the DNA is TGTGCCATCAGTGAGTCGAAGGATACGCAGTATTTT.

The gene calls are TRBV9 and TRBJ2-7, with D possibly matching TRBD1 (7 bases). The CDR3 length is 14 residues. Trimming shortened V by 3 bases and J by 2 bases, and 12 bases separated the two germline ends. Germline loops: CDR1 SGDLS, CDR2 YYNGEE. For the CDR3, the DNA is TGTGCCAGCAGCGGGGGGGACAGCCCCTACGAGCAGTACTTC. Its translation: CASSGGDSPYEQYF.

The chain has TRBV4-1 and TRBJ2-7; 15 bases fit TRBD2. Germline V gene lookup returns CDR1 MGHRA and CDR2 YSYEKL. There are 18 residues in the CDR3. The V segment lost 0 bases and the J segment 5 bases; nucleotides outside the gene matches: 8. CDR3 region: CASSQDGGLAGGLHEQYF. The CDR3 coding sequence is TGCGCCAGCAGCCAAGATGGGGGACTAGCGGGAGGACTGCACGAGCAGTACTTC.

This clonotype was detected only a few times. The CDR3 nucleotides read TGTGCCAGCAGCTTCGGACTAGCGGGATACTACGAGCAGTACTTC. Translating it yields CASSFGLAGYYEQYF. The chain has TRBV12-3 or TRBV12-4 and TRBJ2-7; 12 nucleotides agree with TRBD2. The CDR3 consists of 15 residues. V lost 6 bases and J lost 3; bases outside the gene matches: 6.

The CDR3 spells CASSSWGRGNTDTQYF. CDR3 coding DNA: TGTGCCAGCAGTTCTTGGGGGCGGGGAAACACAGATACGCAGTATTTT. The rearrangement links TRBV6-6 to TRBJ2-3, with D perhaps given as TRBD1 or TRBD2 (6 bases each). The V gene's germline CDR1 is MNHNY and CDR2 SVGAGI (reference sequence). V was clipped by 4 bases and J by 2 bases, with 16 bases between them. CDR3 length: 16 residues.

This chain connects TRBV4-1 to TRBJ2-7; 8 bases are a match to TRBD1. V lost 0 bases and J lost 7; bases outside the gene matches: 17. This CDR3 contains 18 residues. CDR1 is MGHRA and CDR2 is YSYEKL in the germline V gene. CDR3 residues: CASSQDPPTGGNLREQYF. The CDR3 bases are TGCGCCAGCAGCCAAGATCCTCCAACAGGGGGAAATCTACGGGAGCAGTACTTC.

The rearrangement joins TRBV5-5 to TRBJ2-1; 8 nucleotides line up with TRBD2. Germline assignment: CDR1 SGHKS and CDR2 YYEKEE (reference sequence). The V and J ends lost 3 bases and 2 bases, in that order; junction bases with no gene match: 7. This CDR3 comprises 16 residues. The CDR3 sequence is CASSSSAGGPYNEQFF. The CDR3 nucleotides read TGTGCCAGCAGCTCAAGTGCGGGGGGCCCCTACAATGAGCAGTTCTTC.

This clonotype was picked up a small number of times. The CDR3 DNA follows: TGCAGTGCTAAGAGGAGGCGGGGGGACCTCACAGATACGCAGTATTTT. Translation gives CSAKRRRGDLTDTQYF. This sequence joins TRBV20-1 and TRBJ2-3, with TRBD2 matching 8 bases. The junction had 11 bases not matched to a gene; V was cut back by 4 bases and J by 2 bases. CDR3 length: 16 amino acids. Germline-derived CDR1 and CDR2 are DFQATT and SNEGSKA (reference sequence).

V gene TRBV11-2 combines with J gene TRBJ2-7; D uncertain. The V gene lost 4 bases and the J gene lost 0 bases, with 13 bases spanning the gap. Germline V gene lookup returns CDR1 SGHAT and CDR2 FQNNGV. The CDR3 has 15 amino acids. The CDR3 region has the DNA TGTGCCAGCAGCTGGGGTTTGATAAGCTCCTACGAGCAGTACTTC. Protein product: CASSWGLISSYEQYF. Combining the CDR3 with reference TRBV11-2 and TRBJ2-7 gives the whole variable domain EAGVAQSPRYKIIEKRQSVAFWCNPISGHATLYWYQQILGQGPKLLIQFQNNGVVDDSQLPKDRFSAERLKGVDSTLKIQPAKLEDSAVYLCASSWGLISSYEQYFGPGTRLTVT.

This clonotype was observed a few times. CDR3 protein: CSARPSSAPSYEQYF. In DNA form, the CDR3 reads TGCAGTGCTAGACCCTCATCAGCGCCCTCCTACGAGCAGTACTTC. The genes are TRBV20-1 and TRBJ2-7; D ambiguous. Trimming cost V 2 bases and J 0 bases, with 14 bases left between them. Germline V gene data show CDR1 as DFQATT and CDR2 as SNEGSKA (reference sequence). The CDR3 covers 15 residues.

This clonotype was seen just once. The rearrangement links TRBV27 to TRBJ2-1; D may be TRBD1 (6 bases). V was pared by 6 bases and J by 0 bases, with 21 bases between. Germline CDR1 reads MNHEY; CDR2 reads SMNVEV (reference sequence). This CDR3 has 18 amino acids. Here the CDR3 reads CASSGPTGFQSSYNEQFF. The CDR3 region has the DNA TGTGCCAGCAGCGGCCCTACAGGGTTTCAGAGCTCCTACAATGAGCAGTTCTTC.

This clonotype was observed a few times. This chain uses TRBV6-1 with TRBJ2-7; TRBD2 matches 8 bases. This CDR3 is 15 amino acids long. Germline loops: CDR1 MNHNS, CDR2 SASEGT. V shed 8 bases, J shed 4 bases, and the junction held 13 bases outside the gene matches. CDR3 DNA: TGTGCCAGCGCGATTAGCGGGATAACTCAATACGAGCAGTACTTC. This codes for CASAISGITQYEQYF.

This clonotype has just one count. The chain couples TRBV20-1 to TRBJ2-1; TRBD2 agrees at 15 bases. The CDR3 is made up of 17 amino acids. Losses at the gene ends were 5 bases for V and 9 bases for J; bases not matched to a gene: 14. Germline V CDR1 and CDR2: DFQATT, SNEGSKA (reference sequence). The chain's CDR3 is CSAPPGLAGGSSGEQFF. DNA of the CDR3: TGCAGTGCTCCACCGGGACTAGCGGGAGGCTCCTCGGGTGAGCAGTTCTTC.

The table lists this clonotype with a few counts. The gene calls are TRBV7-2 and TRBJ2-3; D not certain. V was pared by 5 bases and J by 2 bases, with 8 bases between. The length of the CDR3 is 13 residues. Per germline, CDR1 SGHTA and CDR2 FQGNSA. The CDR3 here is CASSPVFTDTQYF. For the CDR3, the DNA is TGTGCCAGCAGCCCTGTCTTCACAGATACGCAGTATTTT.

In this sample, this clonotype turned up a few times. A much bigger clone sits one base away, suggesting this may be a read error. This sequence joins TRBV6-5 and TRBJ2-1; D ambiguous. This CDR3 is built from 12 residues. V gave up 4 bases and J gave up 10 bases, with 11 bases separating them. Per the germline V gene, CDR1 is MNHEY and CDR2 is SVGAGI. CDR3 residues: CASSSASYEQFF. The CDR3 DNA follows: TGTGCCAGCAGTTCAGCCTCATACGAGCAGTTCTTC.

This clonotype turned up a few times. The chain carries TRBV10-3 and TRBJ2-5, with TRBD1 matching 10 bases. The CDR3 consists of 17 residues. Looked up from germline, CDR1 is ENHRY and CDR2 is SYGVKD. After removal of 3 bases from V and 2 bases from J, the junction contained 9 bases not matched to a gene. For the CDR3, the DNA is TGTGCCATCAGTGATCCGGGACAGGGGTTCTTACAAGAGACCCAGTACTTC. Protein product: CAISDPGQGFLQETQYF.